These 5 T cell receptor beta chains share one sample of origin, sequenced in a study of blood T cell repertoires in COVID-19. Method: immunoSEQ multiplex PCR; TCRdb's copy keeps in-frame clones and lacks some. The data contain 150,000 or so clones, over 75% of them singletons. Sequencing was done on a sample of PBMCs or T cells enriched from blood (not recorded which). The receptors originated from a man aged 50 or older who had recovered from COVID-19.

The gene calls are TRBV19 and TRBJ2-2, with 9 bases that match TRBD2. This CDR3 has 19 residues. Germline V gene lookup returns CDR1 LNHDA and CDR2 SQIVND (reference sequence). Unmatched junction bases numbered 15, after V lost 2 bases and J lost 5 bases. CDR3 in amino acids: CASSISSVLAGFGTGELFF. The DNA of the CDR3 is TGTGCCAGTAGTATAAGTTCAGTCCTAGCGGGGTTCGGGACCGGGGAGCTGTTTTTT.

CDR3 DNA: TGTGCCAGCAGCTTATTCTCAGAGGGTCCTGGCTACACCTTC. Amino acids: CASSLFSEGPGYTF. The chain couples TRBV7-9 to TRBJ1-2; the D is unclear. CDR1 is SEHNR, CDR2 FQNEAQ, per germline (reference sequence). This CDR3 has 14 amino acids. V lost 2 bases to trimming and J lost 7 bases, with 14 bases between them.

Only a few counts were recorded for this clone. J is TRBJ1-2 and V is TRBV6-5; D might be TRBD1 (5 bases). Per germline, CDR1 MNHEY and CDR2 SVGAGI. The CDR3 covers 12 residues. V was pared by 4 bases and J by 7 bases, with 10 bases between. The CDR3 sequence: CASSLSGSGYTF. Written as DNA, the CDR3 is TGTGCCAGCAGTTTATCAGGGTCTGGCTACACCTTC.

The chain combines TRBV28 with TRBJ2-2; TRBD2 aligns across 8 bases. CDR1 is MDHEN, CDR2 SYDVKM, per germline. The V segment lost 6 bases and the J segment 3 bases; nucleotides outside the gene matches: 6. This CDR3 has 15 residues. The CDR3 DNA reads as TGTGCCAGCAGCTCTAGCGGGCGACACACCGGGGAGCTGTTTTTT. Its protein is CASSSSGRHTGELFF.

The chain employs TRBV11-2 and TRBJ2-1; D remains unclear. The germline V gene encodes CDR1 SGHAT and CDR2 FQNNGV. Trimming shortened V by 3 bases and J by 5 bases, and 20 bases separated the two germline ends. The CDR3 spans 17 residues. In DNA form, the CDR3 reads TGTGCCAGCAGCTTCTTAGCCTCCTCCCGGGTGAACAATGAGCAGTTCTTC. Encoded protein: CASSFLASSRVNNEQFF. The full variable domain, rest sourced from reference TRBV11-2 and TRBJ2-1, is EAGVAQSPRYKIIEKRQSVAFWCNPISGHATLYWYQQILGQGPKLLIQFQNNGVVDDSQLPKDRFSAERLKGVDSTLKIQPAKLEDSAVYLCASSFLASSRVNNEQFFGPGTRLTVL.